Below are 20 T cell receptor beta chains sequenced from a single sample in a study of blood T cell repertoires in COVID-19. Libraries were prepared by immunoSEQ multiplex PCR; TCRdb keeps only in-frame clonotypes and omits some of them. The repertoire has about 410,000 clones, around 91% of them found once; the top ten carry approximately 1.5%. Sample: peripheral blood. Receptors originate from a woman between 35 and 50 years old with COVID-19, enrolled during active disease.

This chain joins TRBV10-3 and TRBJ2-5, with TRBD2 matching over 9 bases. V lost 0 bases to trimming and J lost 4 bases; unmatched junction nucleotides: 6. Germline CDR1 is ENHRY and CDR2 is SYGVKD. The CDR3 runs to 16 residues. The CDR3 reads CAISESRGGAGETQYF. The CDR3 bases are TGTGCCATCAGTGAGTCCCGCGGGGGGGCCGGAGAGACCCAGTACTTC.

V is TRBV28 and J is TRBJ2-3, with 7 bases aligning to TRBD1. The CDR3 is made up of 15 amino acids. From germline, CDR1 is MDHEN and CDR2 SYDVKM. V was pared by 2 bases and J by 2 bases, with 4 bases of the junction left unmatched. The DNA of the CDR3 is TGTGCCAGCAGTTTACCACAGGGGAACACAGATACGCAGTATTTT. Its protein is CASSLPQGNTDTQYF.

The J gene is TRBJ2-2, the V gene TRBV5-8; no reliable D call. V was cut by 4 bases and J by 8 bases, with 3 bases left in between. The CDR3 length is 10 residues. From germline, CDR1 is SGHTS and CDR2 YDEGEE. Here the CDR3 DNA reads TGTGCCAGCAGCGAGGGGGAGCTGTTTTTT. It yields the protein CASSEGELFF.

J is TRBJ2-1 and V is TRBV19, with a weak D call TRBD1 (6 bases). The CDR3 is made up of 14 amino acids. Germline V gene sequence: CDR1 LNHDA, CDR2 SQIVND (reference sequence). The germline V and J ends were trimmed by 3 bases and 4 bases, with 10 bases remaining between them. This CDR3 is CASSMGARYNEQFF. The CDR3 DNA follows: TGTGCCAGTAGTATGGGGGCTCGTTACAATGAGCAGTTCTTC. Based on the CDR3 plus reference TRBV19 and TRBJ2-1, the full variable domain is DGGITQSPKYLFRKEGQNVTLSCEQNLNHDAMYWYRQDPGQGLRLIYYSQIVNDFQKGDIAEGYSVSREKKESFPLTVTSAQKNPTAFYLCASSMGARYNEQFFGPGTRLTVL.

This chain joins TRBV7-8 and TRBJ2-2; possible D gene TRBD1, 6 bases. The CDR3 contains 15 residues. The V end was cut by 3 bases, the J end by 0 bases, with 8 bases between. Looked up from germline, CDR1 is SGHVS and CDR2 is FQNEAQ. The CDR3 spells CASSLDRPNTGELFF. CDR3 coding DNA: TGTGCCAGCAGCTTGGACAGACCGAACACCGGGGAGCTGTTTTTT.

The V and J genes are TRBV27 and TRBJ1-2; 9 nucleotides align to TRBD1. The CDR3 loop spans 13 amino acids. Germline V CDR1 and CDR2: MNHEY, SMNVEV (reference sequence). The V gene end was trimmed by 6 bases and the J gene end by 12 bases; junction bases not matched to a gene: 11. DNA for the CDR3: TGTGCCAGCAGGACGGGACAGGGAACAGGCCACACCTTC. Its translation: CASRTGQGTGHTF.

This clone has only one observation. The V and J genes are TRBV5-1 and TRBJ1-4; 9 bases match TRBD1. V trimming: 3 bases; J trimming: 8 bases; junction bases outside the gene matches: 5. This CDR3 comprises 14 residues. Germline lookup yields CDR1 SGHRS and CDR2 YFSETQ. CDR3 in amino acids: CASSSGQGSEKLFF. CDR3 sequence (DNA): TGCGCCAGCAGCTCGGGACAGGGTAGCGAAAAACTGTTTTTT.

The rearrangement joins TRBV28 to TRBJ2-7, with 8 bases identical to TRBD2. J was trimmed by 2 bases and V by 6 bases; bases with no gene match: 6. The V gene's germline CDR1 is MDHEN and CDR2 SYDVKM. This CDR3 has 14 residues. The CDR3 region is CASRGGGSPYEQYF. The CDR3 DNA sequence: TGTGCCAGCAGAGGCGGGGGGAGCCCCTACGAGCAGTACTTC.

V usage is TRBV30 and J usage is TRBJ1-5; 7 bases are a match to TRBD1. Germline assignment: CDR1 GTSNPN and CDR2 SVGIG (reference sequence). V shed 7 bases, J shed 3 bases, and the junction held 15 bases outside the gene matches. This CDR3 has 16 amino acids. The CDR3 DNA reads TGTGCCTCAAGGGAGACAGGGTCGGGGGACAATCAGCCCCAGCATTTT. Residues: CASRETGSGDNQPQHF.

V is TRBV7-9 and J is TRBJ1-1; possible D gene TRBD1, 5 bases. V shed 4 bases and J shed 0 bases, with 12 bases lying between them. Germline lookup yields CDR1 SEHNR and CDR2 FQNEAQ (reference sequence). This CDR3 contains 15 residues. CDR3 protein: CASSSGGGVNTEAFF. The CDR3 coding sequence is TGTGCCAGCAGCTCCGGGGGTGGGGTGAACACTGAAGCTTTCTTT.

The J gene is TRBJ2-1, the V gene TRBV15; 8 nucleotides line up with TRBD1. CDR1 LNHNV and CDR2 YYDKDF come from the germline V gene (reference sequence). V gave up 3 bases and J gave up 6 bases; unmatched junction bases: 10. The CDR3 loop spans 16 amino acids. The CDR3 loop reads CATSSYRTGRGNEQFF. The CDR3 coding sequence is TGTGCCACCAGCAGTTACAGGACAGGGCGGGGCAATGAGCAGTTCTTC. The complete variable domain, with remaining parts taken from reference TRBV15 and TRBJ2-1, reads DAMVIQNPRYQVTQFGKPVTLSCSQTLNHNVMYWYQQKSSQAPKLLFHYYDKDFNNEADTPDNFQSRRPNTSFCFLDIRSPGLGDTAMYLCATSSYRTGRGNEQFFGPGTRLTVL.

This clone was seen just once. The rearrangement uses TRBV5-1 and TRBJ1-4, with D unresolved. The ends were cut back, 6 bases at V and 4 bases at J, with 16 bases in the middle. The CDR3 contains 15 residues. The germline V gene has CDR1 SGHRS and CDR2 YFSETQ. The CDR3 reads CASTSRGAFNEKLFF. The CDR3 region has the DNA TGCGCCAGCACCTCCCGGGGTGCCTTTAATGAAAAACTGTTTTTT.

J is TRBJ2-7 and V is TRBV30, with a tentative D call TRBD1 (6 bases). The germline gives CDR1 GTSNPN, CDR2 SVGIG (reference sequence). V shed 4 bases and J shed 6 bases, with 16 bases lying between them. There are 13 residues in the CDR3. CDR3 loop: CAWTQGHTSEQYF. Written as DNA, the CDR3 is TGTGCCTGGACTCAGGGGCATACCTCCGAGCAGTACTTC.

This rearrangement joins TRBV6-5 to TRBJ1-5; D gene uncertain. The CDR3 loop spans 15 amino acids. Germline CDR1 MNHEY, CDR2 SVGAGI. Trimming took off 0 bases at V and 4 bases at J, with 10 bases between the two ends. The CDR3: CASSYSNPRNQPQHF. CDR3 sequence (DNA): TGTGCCAGCAGTTACTCGAACCCTAGGAATCAGCCCCAGCATTTT.

This clone appeared once. The CDR3 sequence: CASSLGQMTYEQYF. As DNA, the CDR3 is TGTGCCAGCAGCTTGGGACAGATGACCTACGAGCAGTACTTC. V usage is TRBV27 and J usage is TRBJ2-7; 7 bases align to TRBD1. This CDR3 contains 14 residues. Germline V gene sequence: CDR1 MNHEY, CDR2 SMNVEV (reference sequence). The trim removed 6 bases at V and 2 bases at J, leaving 7 bases unmatched.

The genes are TRBV19 and TRBJ1-2; TRBD1 matches 7 bases. The ends lost 2 bases at V and 7 bases at J; junction bases unmatched: 13. CDR1 is LNHDA, CDR2 SQIVND, per germline (reference sequence). The CDR3 contains 16 residues. CDR3 loop: CASSILATGIGVGYTF. The CDR3 DNA reads TGTGCCAGTAGTATACTTGCGACAGGGATTGGAGTTGGCTACACCTTC.

This sequence joins TRBV7-3 and TRBJ1-1; D is unresolved. Germline V gene data show CDR1 as SGHTA and CDR2 as FQGTGA. This CDR3 spans 14 amino acids. Trimming cost V 5 bases and J 1 base, with 11 bases left between them. DNA for the CDR3: TGTGCCAGCAGCACAGCCCCAGGGAACACTGAAGCTTTCTTT. Its translation is CASSTAPGNTEAFF.

This rearrangement joins TRBV2 to TRBJ1-1; no firm D call. V was trimmed by 3 bases and J by 1 base, leaving 12 bases between them. The CDR3 is 15 amino acids. Germline V gives CDR1 SNHLY, CDR2 FYNNEI. In DNA, the CDR3 is TGTGCCAGCAGTGAGGGCCGCGTAAGGAACACTGAAGCTTTCTTT. It translates to CASSEGRVRNTEAFF.

The chain has TRBV7-9 and TRBJ1-6; D is undetermined. With 7 bases removed from V and 0 bases from J, the gap between germline ends came to 16 bases. This CDR3 is built from 17 residues. Germline V CDR1 and CDR2: SEHNR, FQNEAQ (reference sequence). Written as DNA, the CDR3 is TGTGCCAGCACCAACACCCTCCGGAGCTCCTATAATTCACCCCTCCACTTT. Amino acid sequence: CASTNTLRSSYNSPLHF.

The chain joins TRBV28 to TRBJ1-5, with D perhaps TRBD1 (5 bases). The CDR3 consists of 15 residues. V was pared by 3 bases and J by 1 base, with 10 bases between. The germline CDR1 and CDR2 sequences are MDHEN and SYDVKM. DNA for the CDR3: TGTGCCAGCAGTTTCGGGGGTCCGAGCAATCAGCCCCAGCATTTT. It yields the protein CASSFGGPSNQPQHF.